The following is a TCR beta chain sequence with its context. Compared with the rest of its sample, this clone is medium-sized (0.01 to 0.1%). Its antigen remains undetermined. No base quality information exists; no much larger clone differs at one position. The germline V gene yields MNHGY for CDR1 and SAAAGT for CDR2. Trimming at the junction amounts to 5 bases on V and 7 bases on J, and the germline ends lie 14 bases apart. The CDR3 measures 13 amino acids from cysteine to phenylalanine. The DNA shown is the 39-base CDR3, in frame from base 1. Uninvolved adjacent lung was obtained at least 2 cm from the tumor margin, and the absence of atypia was confirmed by two independent pathologists. At diagnosis, peripheral blood, uninvolved tumor-adjacent lung and tumor were collected and stored as a combination of fresh-frozen and FFPE material. This record belongs to a study of T cells in localized non-small cell lung cancer (dated by TCRdb to 2018 to 2020). A note on the overall study: Comparing tumors with uninvolved tumor-adjacent lungs, the study looked at the T cell repertoires of 220 or so patients with early-stage NSCLC. The cohort comprised approximately 240 treatment-naïve NSCLC patients with resected, localized lung tumors. Of the NSCLC patients, 120 to 150 were male and roughly 100 were female, and the mean age was about 69 years. Overall results and qualifications from the work: Because of the exploratory design, TCR variables were selected using unadjusted p-values without false-discovery rate correction. Uninvolved tumor-adjacent lung showed the highest T cell clonality, higher than tumor, which suggests more focused antigenic responses in the uninvolved tumor-adjacent lung. Higher T cell density in blood was associated with longer overall survival, whereas higher clonality in adjacent lung was associated with shorter survival. Because multi-region sequencing of the tumors was not done, intratumor heterogeneity could not be ruled out. A median of about 53 of the top 100 tumor clones were detected in paired uninvolved adjacent lung, and under 30 of these tumor clones were also found among the top 100 clones of the paired uninvolved adjacent lung.

TCR beta CDR3 regions were sequenced from DNA using the immunoSEQ Assay. The published analysis was carried out like this. T cell density was computed as TCR beta template counts normalized to usable DNA estimated by amplifying housekeeping genes. Richness was estimated using the preseqR package, with extrapolation to 400,000 templates for PBMC samples and to 120,000 templates for tissue samples. Clonality was defined as one minus Pielou's evenness. Tissue-enriched TCRs were identified through differential abundance testing performed on productive amino-acid clonotypes, with a minimum total count of 5 and an alpha of 0.1. The Jaccard Index and the Morisita Overlap Index were used to quantify repertoire overlap between compartments. GLIPH grouped TCR beta CDR3s together with public tetramer-defined viral CDR3s, and a viral motif had to include at least three viral sequences and also show V-gene enrichment. TCRdb carries this immuneACCESS record with in-frame sequences only. Its versions omit some clonotypes, under half of them owing to an unresolved V gene in the studies checked, with the rest unexplained. For V, J and clone size, that table is used; D and trimming come from the DNA. The sample table lists around 2,000 clones, roughly a quarter of them with a count of one. The ten largest clones capture more than 13% of the sample.

The material sequenced was normal lung tissue next to the tumor, taken before any cancer treatment. The clonotype originates from a male donor aged 60 or over with stage I lung adenocarcinoma. The sequence joins TRBV6-8 to TRBJ1-1; the D gene is unclear. The CDR3 region has the sequence CASSPKAVVEAFF. The DNA is TGTGCCAGCAGTCCTAAGGCAGTGGTTGAAGCTTTCTTT.